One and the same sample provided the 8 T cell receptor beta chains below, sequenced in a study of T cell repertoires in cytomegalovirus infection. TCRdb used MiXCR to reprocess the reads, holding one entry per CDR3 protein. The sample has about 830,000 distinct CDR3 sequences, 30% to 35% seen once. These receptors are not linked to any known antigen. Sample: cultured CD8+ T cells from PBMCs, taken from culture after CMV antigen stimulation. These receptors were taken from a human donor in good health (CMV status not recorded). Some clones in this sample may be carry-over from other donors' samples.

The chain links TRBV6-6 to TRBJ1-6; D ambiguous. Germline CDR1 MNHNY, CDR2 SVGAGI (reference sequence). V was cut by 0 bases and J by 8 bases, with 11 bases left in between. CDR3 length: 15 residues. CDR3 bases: TGTGCCAGCAGTTACTCGAGGGTCGGGGATTCACCCCTCCACTTT. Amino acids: CASSYSRVGDSPLHF.

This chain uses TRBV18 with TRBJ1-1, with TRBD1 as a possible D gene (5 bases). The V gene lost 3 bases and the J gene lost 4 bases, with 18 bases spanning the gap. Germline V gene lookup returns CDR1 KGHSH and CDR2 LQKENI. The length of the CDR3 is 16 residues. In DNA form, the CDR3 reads TGTGCCAGCTCACCCAGGCAGACACCTGGGGCCACTGAAGCTTTCTTT. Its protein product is CASSPRQTPGATEAFF.

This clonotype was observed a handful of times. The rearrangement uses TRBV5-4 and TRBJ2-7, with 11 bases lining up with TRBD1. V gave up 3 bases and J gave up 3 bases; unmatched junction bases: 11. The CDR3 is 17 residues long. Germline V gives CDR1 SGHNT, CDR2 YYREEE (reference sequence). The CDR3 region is CASSSNSGTGGFYEQYF. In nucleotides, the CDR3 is TGTGCCAGCAGCTCTAATTCCGGGACAGGGGGATTCTACGAGCAGTACTTC.

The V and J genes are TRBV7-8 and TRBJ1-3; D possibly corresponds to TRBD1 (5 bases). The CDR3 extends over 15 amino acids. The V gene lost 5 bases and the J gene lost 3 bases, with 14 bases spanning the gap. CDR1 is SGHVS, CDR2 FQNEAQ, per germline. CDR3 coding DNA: TGTGCCAGCAGCCCGGGGCCCGGAGGTGGAAACACCATATATTTT. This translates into CASSPGPGGGNTIYF.

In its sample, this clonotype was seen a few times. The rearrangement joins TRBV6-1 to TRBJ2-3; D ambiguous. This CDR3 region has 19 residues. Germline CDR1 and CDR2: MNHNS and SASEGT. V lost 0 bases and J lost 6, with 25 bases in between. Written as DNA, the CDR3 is TGTGCCAGCAGTGAAGCAACAATTGGGCTAGGAGCTAGGTCTGATACGCAGTATTTT. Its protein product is CASSEATIGLGARSDTQYF.

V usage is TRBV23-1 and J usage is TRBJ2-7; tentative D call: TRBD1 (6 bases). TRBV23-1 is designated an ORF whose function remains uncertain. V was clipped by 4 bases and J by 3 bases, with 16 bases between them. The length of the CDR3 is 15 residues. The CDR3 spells CASSRGHDPYYEQYF. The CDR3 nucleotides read TGCGCCAGCAGTCGGGGACACGACCCTTACTACGAGCAGTACTTC.

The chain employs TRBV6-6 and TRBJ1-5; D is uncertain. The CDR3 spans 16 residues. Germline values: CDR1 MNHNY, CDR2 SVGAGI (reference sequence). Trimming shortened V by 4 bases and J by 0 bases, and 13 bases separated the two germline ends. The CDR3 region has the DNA TGTGCCAGCAGTTTCAAGAACGTTTATAGCAATCAGCCCCAGCATTTT. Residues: CASSFKNVYSNQPQHF.

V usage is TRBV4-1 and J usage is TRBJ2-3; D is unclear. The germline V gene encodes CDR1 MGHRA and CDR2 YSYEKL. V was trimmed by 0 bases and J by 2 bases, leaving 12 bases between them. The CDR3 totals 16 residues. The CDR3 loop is CASSQEPTHSTDTQYF. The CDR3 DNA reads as TGCGCCAGCAGCCAAGAACCCACCCATTCCACAGATACGCAGTATTTT.